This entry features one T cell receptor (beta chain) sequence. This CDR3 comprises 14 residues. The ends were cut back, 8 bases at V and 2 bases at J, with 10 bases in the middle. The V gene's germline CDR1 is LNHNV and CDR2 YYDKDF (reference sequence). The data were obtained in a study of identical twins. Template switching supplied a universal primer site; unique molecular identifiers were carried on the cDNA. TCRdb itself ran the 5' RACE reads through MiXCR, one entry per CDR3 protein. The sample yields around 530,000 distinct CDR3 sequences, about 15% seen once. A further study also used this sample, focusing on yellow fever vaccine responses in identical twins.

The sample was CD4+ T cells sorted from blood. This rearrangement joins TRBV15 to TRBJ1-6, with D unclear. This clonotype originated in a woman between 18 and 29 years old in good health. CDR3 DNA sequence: TGTGCCACCTCCGACCTAGCCTATAATTCACCCCTCCACTTT. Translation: CATSDLAYNSPLHF.